These T cell receptor beta chains were read from a single sample in a study of metastatic and nonmetastatic thyroid tumors. TCRdb reprocessed the PCR reads via MiXCR. Here the sample spans fewer than 7,000 clones, 25% to 40% being singletons. Sequenced material: tumor tissue. Receptors were obtained from a female donor with papillary thyroid cancer or a benign thyroid nodule (not recorded which). Some clones in this sample may be carry-over from other donors' samples. Both conserved end residues are trimmed from each CDR3. Where a row states a size, it is once, few, many or the class of an expanded clone; other rows omit it.

abundance	v_gene	j_gene	CDR3aa
many	TRBV29-1	TRBJ1-4	GGTGGNEKLF
NA	TRBV20-1	TRBJ2-1	SASRPSGGNEQF
medium-sized	TRBV25-1	TRBJ1-2	ASSPGTNYGYT
NA	TRBV20-1	TRBJ1-4	SARRIGGAREKLF
few	TRBV20-1	TRBJ2-1	SAAGLAGGPHNEQF
once	TRBV11-2	TRBJ2-1	ASSHDWTANNEQF
medium-sized	TRBV11-2	TRBJ2-3	ASSLDGGRADTQY
medium-sized	TRBV6-1	TRBJ2-3	ASRKAALGVADTQY
few	TRBV6-1	TRBJ1-1	ASSSQGADTEAF
NA	TRBV7-3	TRBJ1-2	ASSLTGDRGYT
NA	TRBV2	TRBJ1-2	ASSEGAANYGYT
many	TRBV20-1	TRBJ2-4	SARHFGTHQNIQY
medium-sized	TRBV29-1	TRBJ1-1	SVESSPILSTEAF
few	TRBV19	TRBJ2-7	ASSTSGGGREQY
NA	TRBV15	TRBJ1-2	ATSRDIGGHSGGYT
medium-sized	TRBV6-1	TRBJ1-1	ASIMGQGVTEAF
NA	TRBV7-9	TRBJ1-1	ASSPVIRLAAF
few	TRBV28	TRBJ1-6	ASSPPRGPLH
medium-sized	TRBV19	TRBJ2-7	ASAIQGTGSYEQY
few	TRBV6-4	TRBJ2-3	ASSAIPGSTDTQY
NA	TRBV5-1	TRBJ1-2	ASSPLSGSGYT
NA	TRBV12-3/TRBV12-4	TRBJ2-4	ASSSLQGDIQY
NA	TRBV10-3	TRBJ1-4	AISATTDSNEKLF
NA	TRBV6-5	TRBJ2-1	ASSYSKNYNEQF
NA	TRBV19	TRBJ2-3	ASKQRDSRADTQY
NA	TRBV5-1	TRBJ1-2	ASSLERAEQLNYGYT